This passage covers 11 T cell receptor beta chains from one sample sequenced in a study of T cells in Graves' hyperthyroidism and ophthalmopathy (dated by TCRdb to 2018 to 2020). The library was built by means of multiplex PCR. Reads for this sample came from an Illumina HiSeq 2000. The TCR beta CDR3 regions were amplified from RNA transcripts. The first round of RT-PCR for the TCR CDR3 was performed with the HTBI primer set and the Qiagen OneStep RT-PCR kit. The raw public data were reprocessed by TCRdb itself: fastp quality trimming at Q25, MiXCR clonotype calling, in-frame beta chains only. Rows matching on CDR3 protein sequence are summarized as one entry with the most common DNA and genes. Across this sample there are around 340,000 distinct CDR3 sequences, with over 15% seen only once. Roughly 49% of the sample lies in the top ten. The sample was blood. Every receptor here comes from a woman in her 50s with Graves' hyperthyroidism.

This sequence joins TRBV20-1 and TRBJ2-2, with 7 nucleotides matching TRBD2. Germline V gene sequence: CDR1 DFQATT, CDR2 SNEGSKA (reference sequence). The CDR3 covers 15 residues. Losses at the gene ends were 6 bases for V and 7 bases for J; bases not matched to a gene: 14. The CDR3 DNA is TGCAGTGCCCGAGTCGGACTAGTCGATGACGGGGAGCTGTTTTTT. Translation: CSARVGLVDDGELFF.

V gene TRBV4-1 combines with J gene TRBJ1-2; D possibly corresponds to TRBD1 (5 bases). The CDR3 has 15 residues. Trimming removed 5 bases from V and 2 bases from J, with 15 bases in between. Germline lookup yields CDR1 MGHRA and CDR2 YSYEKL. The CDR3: CASSESTGYNYGYTF. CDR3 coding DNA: TGCGCCAGCAGCGAAAGCACAGGATACAACTATGGCTACACCTTC.

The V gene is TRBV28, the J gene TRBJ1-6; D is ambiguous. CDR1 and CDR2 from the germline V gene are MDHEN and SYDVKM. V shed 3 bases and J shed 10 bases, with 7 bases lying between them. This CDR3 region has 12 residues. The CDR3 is CASSFTPSPLHF. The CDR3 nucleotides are TGTGCCAGCAGTTTTACCCCCTCACCCCTCCACTTT.

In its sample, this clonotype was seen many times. This CDR3 is CASSLVPGDSYEQYF. The CDR3 DNA follows: TGTGCCAGCAGCTTAGTCCCAGGGGACTCCTACGAGCAGTACTTC. The rearrangement uses TRBV11-2 and TRBJ2-7; TRBD1 might be the D (6 bases). The CDR3 is 15 residues long. The V end lost 1 base, the J end lost 0 bases, and 10 bases lay between the germline ends. CDR1 SGHAT and CDR2 FQNNGV come from the germline V gene.

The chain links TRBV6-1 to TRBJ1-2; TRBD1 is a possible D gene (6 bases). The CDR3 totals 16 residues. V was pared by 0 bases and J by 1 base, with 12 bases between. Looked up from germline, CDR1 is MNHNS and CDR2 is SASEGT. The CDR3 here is CASSEAQGIGNYGYTF. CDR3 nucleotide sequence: TGTGCCAGCAGTGAAGCGCAGGGGATTGGTAACTATGGCTACACCTTC.

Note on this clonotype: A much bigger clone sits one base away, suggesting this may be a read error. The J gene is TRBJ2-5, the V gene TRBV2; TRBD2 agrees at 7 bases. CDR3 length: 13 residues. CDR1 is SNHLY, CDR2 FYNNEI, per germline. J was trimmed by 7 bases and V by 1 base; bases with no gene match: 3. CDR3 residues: CASSEGGRGTQYF. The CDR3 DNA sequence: TGTGCCAGCAGTGAAGGCGGGAGAGGGACCCAGTACTTC.

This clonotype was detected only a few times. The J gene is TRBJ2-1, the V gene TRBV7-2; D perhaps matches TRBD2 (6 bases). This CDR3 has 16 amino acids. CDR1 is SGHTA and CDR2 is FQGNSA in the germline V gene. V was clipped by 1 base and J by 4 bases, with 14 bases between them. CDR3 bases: TGTGCCAGCAGCTTAGGGGGGGTTTTCGTTTACAATGAGCAGTTCTTC. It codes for CASSLGGVFVYNEQFF.

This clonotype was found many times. CDR3: CASRQRGGDAYNEQFF. The CDR3 nucleotides read TGCGCCAGCAGACAGCGGGGGGGCGACGCCTACAATGAGCAGTTCTTC. J is TRBJ2-1 and V is TRBV5-1; 10 bases agree with TRBD2. The CDR3 has 16 amino acids. From germline, CDR1 is SGHRS and CDR2 YFSETQ. V shed 5 bases, J shed 2 bases, and the junction held 7 bases outside the gene matches.

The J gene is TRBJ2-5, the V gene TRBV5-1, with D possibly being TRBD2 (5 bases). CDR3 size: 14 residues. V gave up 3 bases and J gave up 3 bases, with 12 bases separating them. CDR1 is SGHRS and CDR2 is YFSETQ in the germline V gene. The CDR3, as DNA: TGCGCCAGCAGCTCGGCGGGTAGGGAAGAGACCCAGTACTTC. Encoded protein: CASSSAGREETQYF.

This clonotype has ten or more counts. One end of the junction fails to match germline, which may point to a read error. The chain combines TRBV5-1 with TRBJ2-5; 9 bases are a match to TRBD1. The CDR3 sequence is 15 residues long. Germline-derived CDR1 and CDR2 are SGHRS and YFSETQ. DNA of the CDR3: TGTGCCAGCAGCCCCGGGACAGGGACGCAAGAGACCCAGTACTTC. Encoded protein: CASSPGTGTQETQYF.

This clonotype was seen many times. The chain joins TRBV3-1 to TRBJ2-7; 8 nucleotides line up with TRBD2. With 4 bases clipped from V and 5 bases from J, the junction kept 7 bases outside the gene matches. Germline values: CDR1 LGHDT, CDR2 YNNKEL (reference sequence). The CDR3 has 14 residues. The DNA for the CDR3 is TGTGCCAGCAGCCCTACTAGCGGCTGGGACGAGCAGTACTTC. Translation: CASSPTSGWDEQYF.